This T cell receptor beta chain stems from a study of blood T cells in healthy people across ages. Study-wide findings and caveats: Naive CD4+ cells and diversity were both higher in long-lived donors than in aged donors.

A second PCR, run for about 7 to 11 cycles, used a sample-barcoded 5' primer plus a J-beta primer mix. Unique molecular identifiers of 12 random nucleotides labeled each cDNA. A single record per CDR3 protein comes from TCRdb applying MiXCR to the 5' RACE reads. The table lists 1,500,000 or so distinct CDR3 sequences, under 55% of them singletons. A remark on this clonotype: Its specificity is unknown.

Per sample, a minimum of 7 million PBMCs were isolated. V was clipped by 5 bases and J by 4 bases, with 12 bases between them. This CDR3 region has 15 residues. Per the germline V gene, CDR1 is SEHNR and CDR2 is FQNEAQ (reference sequence). Input material: blood. The receptor comes from a woman under 30 in good health. This rearrangement joins TRBV7-9 to TRBJ1-6, with D tentatively TRBD1 (5 bases). The CDR3 sequence is CASSNRGEYNSPLHF. CDR3 bases: TGTGCCAGCAGCAACCGGGGCGAATATAATTCACCCCTCCACTTT. The variable domain in full, completed from reference TRBV7-9 and TRBJ1-6, reads DTGVSQNPRHKITKRGQNVTFRCDPISEHNRLYWYRQTLGQGPEFLTYFQNEAQLEKSRLLSDRFSAERPKGSFSTLEIQRTEQGDSAMYLCASSNRGEYNSPLHFGNGTRLTVT.